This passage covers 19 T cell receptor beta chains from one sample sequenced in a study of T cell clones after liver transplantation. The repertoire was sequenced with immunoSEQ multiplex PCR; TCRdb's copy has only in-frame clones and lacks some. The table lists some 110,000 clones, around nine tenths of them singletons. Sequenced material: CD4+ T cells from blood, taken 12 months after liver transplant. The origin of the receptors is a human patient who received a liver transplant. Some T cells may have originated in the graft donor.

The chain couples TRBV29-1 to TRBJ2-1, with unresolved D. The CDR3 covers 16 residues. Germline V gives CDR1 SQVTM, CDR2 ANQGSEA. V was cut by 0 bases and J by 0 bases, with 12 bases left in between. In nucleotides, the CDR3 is TGCAGCGTTGAAGATCTCCAGGAGAGCTCCTACAATGAGCAGTTCTTC. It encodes CSVEDLQESSYNEQFF.

The CDR3 is CAWSVPRLAGLGELFF. In DNA form, the CDR3 reads TGTGCCTGGAGTGTACCTCGGCTAGCGGGCCTCGGGGAGCTGTTTTTT. This chain uses TRBV30 with TRBJ2-2; 8 nucleotides align to TRBD2. The V and J ends lost 0 bases and 7 bases, in that order; junction bases with no gene match: 10. The CDR3 has 16 residues. The germline gives CDR1 GTSNPN, CDR2 SVGIG (reference sequence).

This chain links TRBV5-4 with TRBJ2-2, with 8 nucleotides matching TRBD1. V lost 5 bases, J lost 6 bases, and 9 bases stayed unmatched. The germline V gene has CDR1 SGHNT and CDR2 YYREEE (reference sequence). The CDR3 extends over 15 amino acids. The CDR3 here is CASSPDRVYAGELFF. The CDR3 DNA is TGTGCCAGCAGTCCGGACAGGGTGTACGCCGGGGAGCTGTTTTTT.

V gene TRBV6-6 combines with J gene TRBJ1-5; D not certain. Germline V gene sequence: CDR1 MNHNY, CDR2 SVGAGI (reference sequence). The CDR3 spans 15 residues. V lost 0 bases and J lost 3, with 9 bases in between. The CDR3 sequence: CASSYSLGDNQPQHF. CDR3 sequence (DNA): TGTGCCAGCAGTTACTCTCTCGGCGACAATCAGCCCCAGCATTTT.

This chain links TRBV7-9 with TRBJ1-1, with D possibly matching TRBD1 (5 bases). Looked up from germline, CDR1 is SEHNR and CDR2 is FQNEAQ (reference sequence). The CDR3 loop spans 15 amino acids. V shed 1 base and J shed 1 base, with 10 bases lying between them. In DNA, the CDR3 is TGTGCCAGCAGCTTAGAGGCAGGGCAGAACACTGAAGCTTTCTTT. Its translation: CASSLEAGQNTEAFF.

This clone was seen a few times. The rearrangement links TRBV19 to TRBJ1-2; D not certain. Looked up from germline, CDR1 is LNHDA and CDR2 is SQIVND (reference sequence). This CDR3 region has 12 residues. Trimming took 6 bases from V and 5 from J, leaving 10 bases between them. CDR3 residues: CASRSDVYGYTF. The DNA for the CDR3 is TGTGCCAGTAGGAGTGACGTTTATGGCTACACCTTC.

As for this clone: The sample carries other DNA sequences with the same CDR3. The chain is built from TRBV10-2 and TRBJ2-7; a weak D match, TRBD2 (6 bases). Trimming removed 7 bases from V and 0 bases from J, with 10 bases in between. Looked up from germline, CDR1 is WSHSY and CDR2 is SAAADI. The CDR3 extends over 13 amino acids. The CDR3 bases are TGCGCCAGCAAGATTAGCGGCTCCTACGAGCAGTACTTC. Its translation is CASKISGSYEQYF.

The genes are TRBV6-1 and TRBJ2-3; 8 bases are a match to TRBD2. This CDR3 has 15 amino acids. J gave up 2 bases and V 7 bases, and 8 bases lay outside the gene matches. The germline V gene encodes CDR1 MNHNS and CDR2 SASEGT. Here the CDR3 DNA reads TGTGCCAGCAAGAAGATAGCGGGGTACACAGATACGCAGTATTTT. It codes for CASKKIAGYTDTQYF.

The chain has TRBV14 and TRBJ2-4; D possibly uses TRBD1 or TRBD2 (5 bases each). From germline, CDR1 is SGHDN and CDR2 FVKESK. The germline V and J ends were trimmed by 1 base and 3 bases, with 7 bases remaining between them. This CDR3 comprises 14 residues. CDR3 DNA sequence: TGTGCCAGCAGCCAAGTGGGACGCAAAAACATTCAGTACTTC. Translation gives CASSQVGRKNIQYF. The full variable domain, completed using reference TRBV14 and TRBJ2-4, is EAGVTQFPSHSVIEKGQTVTLRCDPISGHDNLYWYRRVMGKEIKFLLHFVKESKQDESGMPNNRFLAERTGGTYSTLKVQPAELEDSGVYFCASSQVGRKNIQYFGAGTRLSVL.

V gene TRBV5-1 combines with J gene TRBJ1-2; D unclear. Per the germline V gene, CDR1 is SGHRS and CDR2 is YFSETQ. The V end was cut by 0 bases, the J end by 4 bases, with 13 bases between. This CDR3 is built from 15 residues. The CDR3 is CASSLEAQSSYGYTF. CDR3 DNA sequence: TGCGCCAGCAGCTTGGAAGCCCAATCAAGCTATGGCTACACCTTC.

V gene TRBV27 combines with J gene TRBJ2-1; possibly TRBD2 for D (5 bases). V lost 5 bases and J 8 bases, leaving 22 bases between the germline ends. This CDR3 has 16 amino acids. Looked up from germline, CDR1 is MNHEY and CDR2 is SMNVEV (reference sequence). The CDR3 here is CASSDLRGEERDEQFF. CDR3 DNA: TGTGCCAGCAGTGACCTCCGCGGAGAAGAGAGGGATGAGCAGTTCTTC.

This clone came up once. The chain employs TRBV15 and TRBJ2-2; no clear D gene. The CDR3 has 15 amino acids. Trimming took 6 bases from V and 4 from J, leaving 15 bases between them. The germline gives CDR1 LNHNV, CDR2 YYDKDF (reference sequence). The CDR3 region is CATSSGGVSTGELFF. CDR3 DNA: TGTGCCACCAGTTCCGGTGGGGTGTCCACCGGGGAGCTGTTTTTT.

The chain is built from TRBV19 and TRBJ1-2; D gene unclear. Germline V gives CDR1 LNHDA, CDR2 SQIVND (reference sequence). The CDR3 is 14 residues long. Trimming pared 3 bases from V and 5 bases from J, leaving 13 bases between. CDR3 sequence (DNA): TGTGCCAGTAGTATCAGGCCAGAGACATATGGCTACACCTTC. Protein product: CASSIRPETYGYTF.

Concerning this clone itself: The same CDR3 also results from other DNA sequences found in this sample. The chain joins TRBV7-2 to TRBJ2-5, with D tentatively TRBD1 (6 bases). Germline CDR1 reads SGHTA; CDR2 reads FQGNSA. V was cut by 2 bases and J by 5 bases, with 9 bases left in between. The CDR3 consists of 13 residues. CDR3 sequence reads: CASSLQGWETQYF. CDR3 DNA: TGTGCCAGCAGCTTACAGGGGTGGGAGACCCAGTACTTC.

The DNA for the CDR3 is TGTGCCACGGAGGGACTAGCGGATACGCAGTATTTT. Translated, it gives CATEGLADTQYF. V usage is TRBV5-5 and J usage is TRBJ2-3; 10 positions agree with TRBD2. The CDR3 runs 12 residues. With V trimmed by 9 bases and J by 6 bases, 4 bases remained unmatched. Germline assignment: CDR1 SGHKS and CDR2 YYEKEE (reference sequence). Full variable domain (rest looked up from reference TRBV5-5 and TRBJ2-3): DAGVTQSPTHLIKTRGQQVTLRCSPISGHKSVSWYQQVLGQGPQFIFQYYEKEERGRGNFPDRFSARQFPNYSSELNVNALLLGDSALYLCATEGLADTQYFGPGTRLTVL.

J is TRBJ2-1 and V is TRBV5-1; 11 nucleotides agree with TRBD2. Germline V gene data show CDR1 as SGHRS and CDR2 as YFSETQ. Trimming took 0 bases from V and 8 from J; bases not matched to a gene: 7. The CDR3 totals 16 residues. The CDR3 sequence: CASSLGLAGGRDEQFF. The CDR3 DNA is TGCGCCAGCAGCTTGGGGCTAGCGGGAGGCCGCGATGAGCAGTTCTTC. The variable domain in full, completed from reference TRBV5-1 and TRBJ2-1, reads KAGVTQTPRYLIKTRGQQVTLSCSPISGHRSVSWYQQTPGQGLQFLFEYFSETQRNKGNFPGRFSGRQFSNSRSEMNVSTLELGDSALYLCASSLGLAGGRDEQFFGPGTRLTVL.

The CDR3 DNA sequence: TGTGCCAGTACTCCCTTGGGGCGGGACAACAATGAGCAGTTCTTC. It codes for CASTPLGRDNNEQFF. The rearrangement joins TRBV19 to TRBJ2-1; D possibly uses TRBD1 or TRBD2 (6 bases each). The CDR3 has 15 residues. V lost 7 bases and J lost 5, with 18 bases in between. Germline CDR1 and CDR2: LNHDA and SQIVND (reference sequence).

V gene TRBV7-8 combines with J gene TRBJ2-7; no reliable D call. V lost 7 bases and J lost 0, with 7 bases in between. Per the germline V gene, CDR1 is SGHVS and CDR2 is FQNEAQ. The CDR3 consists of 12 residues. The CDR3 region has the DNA TGTGCCAGCACCCAGAGCTCCTACGAGCAGTACTTC. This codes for CASTQSSYEQYF.

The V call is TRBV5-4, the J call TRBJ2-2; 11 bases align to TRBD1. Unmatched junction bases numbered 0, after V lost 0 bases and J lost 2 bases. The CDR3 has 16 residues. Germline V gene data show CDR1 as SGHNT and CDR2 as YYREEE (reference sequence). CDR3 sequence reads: CASSLGTGGNTGELFF. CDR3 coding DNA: TGTGCCAGCAGCTTGGGGACAGGGGGCAACACCGGGGAGCTGTTTTTT.